The rows below give T cell receptor beta chains drawn from one sample of a study of response to subunit inactivated influenza vaccine. MiXCR, applied by TCRdb to the RT-PCR reads, yields one record per CDR3 protein. The repertoire consists of about 780,000 distinct CDR3 sequences, with roughly 18% occurring once and the leading ten covering 11%. The material was PBMCs from blood, obtained more than 4 days after vaccination. Every receptor here comes from a man aged 45-65 years who received an inactivated influenza vaccine. The CDR3 runs from the conserved cysteine through the conserved F or W. A D gene is named only where the DNA matches it firmly. Clone size is given for some rows only: seen once, a few or many times, or a class if the clone is expanded.

j_gene: TRBJ2-4; abundance: NA; v_gene: TRBV20-1; d_gene: NA; CDR3nt: TGCAGTGCTAGGGACCCCCAGTCGAGCGGGTACAAAAACATTCAGTACTTC; CDR3aa: CSARDPQSSGYKNIQYF
j_gene: TRBJ1-3; abundance: few; v_gene: TRBV7-8; d_gene: TRBD1; CDR3nt: TGTGCCAGCAGCCGGACAGGGGGGACCTTTTCCTCTGGAAACACCATATATTTT; CDR3aa: CASSRTGGTFSSGNTIYF
j_gene: TRBJ1-1; abundance: NA; v_gene: TRBV5-1; d_gene: TRBD1; CDR3nt: TGCGCCAGCAGCATGGGACAGTCGAACACTGAAGCTTTCTTT; CDR3aa: CASSMGQSNTEAFF
j_gene: TRBJ2-1; abundance: NA; v_gene: TRBV20-1; d_gene: TRBD2; CDR3nt: TGCAGTGCTGCCAGCGGGAGCATAAGGAATGAGCAGTTCTTC; CDR3aa: CSAASGSIRNEQFF
j_gene: TRBJ2-5; abundance: many; v_gene: TRBV20-1; d_gene: NA; CDR3nt: TGCAGTGCTTATCGGGGGCAAGAGACCCAGTACTTC; CDR3aa: CSAYRGQETQYF
j_gene: TRBJ2-7; abundance: NA; v_gene: TRBV7-9; d_gene: NA; CDR3nt: TGTGCCAGCAGCTTAGGCGTCAGGGGGGTACCCGAGCAGTACTTC; CDR3aa: CASSLGVRGVPEQYF
j_gene: TRBJ2-2; abundance: few; v_gene: TRBV15; d_gene: NA; CDR3nt: TGTGCCACCAGCAGAGTGGACCGATACACCGGGGAGCTGTTTTTT; CDR3aa: CATSRVDRYTGELFF
j_gene: TRBJ1-5; abundance: few; v_gene: TRBV2; d_gene: NA; CDR3nt: TGTGCCAGCAGTTCAGAGTTCAGCAATCAGCCCCAGCATTTT; CDR3aa: CASSSEFSNQPQHF
j_gene: TRBJ2-7; abundance: few; v_gene: TRBV5-1; d_gene: TRBD2; CDR3nt: TGCGCCAGCAGCTTGGTTTCGGCGGGAGTAGACGAGCAGTACTTC; CDR3aa: CASSLVSAGVDEQYF
j_gene: TRBJ2-7; abundance: NA; v_gene: TRBV4-2; d_gene: TRBD1; CDR3nt: TGTGCCAGCAGCCAAGATTGGGACAGGGTTCGGGAGCAGTACTTC; CDR3aa: CASSQDWDRVREQYF
j_gene: TRBJ1-5; abundance: few; v_gene: TRBV12-3/TRBV12-4; d_gene: NA; CDR3nt: TGTGCCAGCAGTTTTTCGCGTATTCAGCCCCAGCATTTT; CDR3aa: CASSFSRIQPQHF
j_gene: TRBJ1-5; abundance: NA; v_gene: TRBV20-1; d_gene: TRBD1; CDR3nt: TGCAGTGCTCGGGACAGGGAACCTTATCAGCCCCAGCATTTT; CDR3aa: CSARDREPYQPQHF
j_gene: TRBJ2-2; abundance: few; v_gene: TRBV10-3; d_gene: NA; CDR3nt: TGTGCCATCAGTAACGACAGAACCGGGGAGCTGTTTTTT; CDR3aa: CAISNDRTGELFF
j_gene: TRBJ1-1; abundance: few; v_gene: TRBV20-1; d_gene: NA; CDR3nt: TGCAGTGCTAGAGAGGGGGATATGAACACTGAAGCTTTCTTT; CDR3aa: CSAREGDMNTEAFF
j_gene: TRBJ1-3; abundance: few; v_gene: TRBV10-3; d_gene: NA; CDR3nt: TGTGCCACCACAGTGGACTCTGGAAACACCATATATTTT; CDR3aa: CATTVDSGNTIYF
j_gene: TRBJ2-2; abundance: NA; v_gene: TRBV20-1; d_gene: NA; CDR3nt: TGCAGTGCTAGAGATCGGGCATTGGGGGGATGGACCGGGGAGCTGTTTTTT; CDR3aa: CSARDRALGGWTGELFF
j_gene: TRBJ1-1; abundance: many; v_gene: TRBV11-2; d_gene: NA; CDR3nt: TGTGCCAGCAGCTTAACGGAACATGAAGCTTTCTTT; CDR3aa: CASSLTEHEAFF
j_gene: TRBJ2-6; abundance: NA; v_gene: TRBV4-1; d_gene: NA; CDR3nt: TGCGCCAGCAGCCAAGACATACGGACAGCCTCTGGGGCCAACGTCCTGACTTTC; CDR3aa: CASSQDIRTASGANVLTF
j_gene: TRBJ1-2; abundance: many; v_gene: TRBV12-3/TRBV12-4; d_gene: TRBD1; CDR3nt: TGTGCCAGCAGTTTATGGGACAGGACCTTCTATGGCTACACCTTC; CDR3aa: CASSLWDRTFYGYTF
j_gene: TRBJ2-2; abundance: NA; v_gene: TRBV9; d_gene: TRBD2; CDR3nt: TGTGCCAGCAGCAGCCTAGCGGGAGGTGTGGGGGAGCTGTTTTTT; CDR3aa: CASSSLAGGVGELFF
j_gene: TRBJ2-3; abundance: few; v_gene: TRBV18; d_gene: TRBD2; CDR3nt: TGTGCCAGCTCACGCAGCGGGACGTCCGGTGGCACAGATACGCAGTATTTT; CDR3aa: CASSRSGTSGGTDTQYF
j_gene: TRBJ2-1; abundance: NA; v_gene: TRBV9; d_gene: TRBD2; CDR3nt: TGTGCCAGCAGCGACCTAGCGGGGGGAAACAACTACAATGAGCAGTTCTTC; CDR3aa: CASSDLAGGNNYNEQFF
j_gene: TRBJ2-4; abundance: few; v_gene: TRBV12-3/TRBV12-4; d_gene: TRBD1; CDR3nt: TGTGCCAGCAGTTTTACAGGGGGCACCCAAAACATTCAGTACTTC; CDR3aa: CASSFTGGTQNIQYF
j_gene: TRBJ1-5; abundance: NA; v_gene: TRBV9; d_gene: NA; CDR3nt: TGTGCCAGCAGCCCGCTTGGAGGGAAGAATCAGCCCCAGCATTTT; CDR3aa: CASSPLGGKNQPQHF
j_gene: TRBJ2-2; abundance: NA; v_gene: TRBV4-3; d_gene: TRBD2; CDR3nt: TGCGCCAGCAGCCAAGATGGGTTCGCTAGCGGGGGGCCCGGGGAGCTGTTTTTT; CDR3aa: CASSQDGFASGGPGELFF
j_gene: TRBJ2-1; abundance: NA; v_gene: TRBV9; d_gene: NA; CDR3nt: TGTGCCAGCAGCGTAGGAGATGCGGGATCCCAACCATCCTACAATGAGCAGTTCTTC; CDR3aa: CASSVGDAGSQPSYNEQFF
j_gene: TRBJ1-1; abundance: NA; v_gene: TRBV6-1; d_gene: TRBD1; CDR3nt: TGTGCCAGCAGCGAACAGGGGATGTACACTGAAGCTTTCTTT; CDR3aa: CASSEQGMYTEAFF
j_gene: TRBJ2-4; abundance: NA; v_gene: TRBV4-1; d_gene: NA; CDR3nt: TGCGCCAGCAGCCAACAAATAGGAGCCGTCAAAAACATTCAGTACTTC; CDR3aa: CASSQQIGAVKNIQYF
j_gene: TRBJ2-5; abundance: NA; v_gene: TRBV4-3; d_gene: NA; CDR3nt: TGCGCCAGCAGCCGGGGGGACAGTTCCCAAGAGACCCAGTACTTC; CDR3aa: CASSRGDSSQETQYF
j_gene: TRBJ2-7; abundance: NA; v_gene: TRBV10-3; d_gene: TRBD2; CDR3nt: TGTGCCATCAGTGAGTCGGGGCTTAGCGGGGGCTCCTACGAGCAGTACTTC; CDR3aa: CAISESGLSGGSYEQYF
j_gene: TRBJ1-3; abundance: NA; v_gene: TRBV5-1; d_gene: NA; CDR3nt: TGCGCCAGCAGCTTGAACAGCCTGTCCTCTGGAAACACCATATATTTT; CDR3aa: CASSLNSLSSGNTIYF
j_gene: TRBJ2-3; abundance: NA; v_gene: TRBV20-1; d_gene: NA; CDR3nt: TGCAGTGCTAACCGGTTGGAGTGGGTTCCAGATACGCAGTATTTT; CDR3aa: CSANRLEWVPDTQYF
j_gene: TRBJ1-5; abundance: NA; v_gene: TRBV20-1; d_gene: NA; CDR3nt: TGCAGTGCTATTGTGGGTCAGGGCAATCAGCCCCAGCATTTT; CDR3aa: CSAIVGQGNQPQHF
j_gene: TRBJ2-1; abundance: many; v_gene: TRBV2; d_gene: NA; CDR3nt: TGTGCCAGCAGTACGACAGGTAACAATGAGCAGTTCTTC; CDR3aa: CASSTTGNNEQFF
j_gene: TRBJ2-1; abundance: few; v_gene: TRBV11-1; d_gene: TRBD2; CDR3nt: TGTGCCAGCAGCCCGGGACTAGCGGGAGTCGTGAGCTCCTACAATGAGCAGTTCTTC; CDR3aa: CASSPGLAGVVSSYNEQFF
j_gene: TRBJ2-5; abundance: NA; v_gene: TRBV6-1; d_gene: TRBD1; CDR3nt: TGTGCCAGCAGTGAAGCATCAGGGGGCGTAAAGACCCAGTACTTC; CDR3aa: CASSEASGGVKTQYF
j_gene: TRBJ1-1; abundance: NA; v_gene: TRBV20-1; d_gene: NA; CDR3nt: TGCAGTGCTAGTCCCGGGACTGCGAACACTGAAGCTTTCTTT; CDR3aa: CSASPGTANTEAFF
j_gene: TRBJ1-3; abundance: few; v_gene: TRBV4-3; d_gene: NA; CDR3nt: TGCGCCAGCAGCCAAACAGGGAGCTCTGGAAACACCATATATTTT; CDR3aa: CASSQTGSSGNTIYF
j_gene: TRBJ2-1; abundance: NA; v_gene: TRBV2; d_gene: NA; CDR3nt: TGTGCCAGCCAGGGACTCACGTCTCCCTACAATGAGCAGTTCTTC; CDR3aa: CASQGLTSPYNEQFF
j_gene: TRBJ2-6; abundance: NA; v_gene: TRBV6-2/TRBV6-3; d_gene: NA; CDR3nt: TGTGCCAGCAGTCCCGGACAGCTCTTATCTGGGGCCAACGTCCTGACTTTC; CDR3aa: CASSPGQLLSGANVLTF
j_gene: TRBJ2-3; abundance: few; v_gene: TRBV12-3/TRBV12-4; d_gene: TRBD2; CDR3nt: TGTGCCAGCAGTTTACTGAGGCTAGCGGACACAGATACGCAGTATTTT; CDR3aa: CASSLLRLADTDTQYF
j_gene: TRBJ2-1; abundance: many; v_gene: TRBV6-5; d_gene: TRBD2; CDR3nt: TGTGCCAGCAGTTCCCTTATACTAGCGGGAGGCGAACTTAATGAGCAGTTCTTC; CDR3aa: CASSSLILAGGELNEQFF
j_gene: TRBJ2-1; abundance: NA; v_gene: TRBV27; d_gene: NA; CDR3nt: TGTGCCAGCAGGAAAGGAACTCTAATCTACAATGAGCAGTTCTTC; CDR3aa: CASRKGTLIYNEQFF
j_gene: TRBJ2-7; abundance: NA; v_gene: TRBV12-3/TRBV12-4; d_gene: NA; CDR3nt: TGTGCCAGCAGTTTACTCGGGGCAGGGATCGAGCAGTACTTC; CDR3aa: CASSLLGAGIEQYF
j_gene: TRBJ1-1; abundance: NA; v_gene: TRBV7-2; d_gene: NA; CDR3nt: TGTGCCAGCAGCTTAGTAGGGGCGGCAGCTTTCTTT; CDR3aa: CASSLVGAAAFF
j_gene: TRBJ1-6; abundance: few; v_gene: TRBV4-3; d_gene: NA; CDR3nt: TGCGCCAGCAGCCAAGACCAAAATTCACCCCTCCACTTT; CDR3aa: CASSQDQNSPLHF
j_gene: TRBJ1-2; abundance: many; v_gene: TRBV7-2; d_gene: NA; CDR3nt: TGTGCCAGCAGCTCCCAGCCCGACACTAGCTACACCTTC; CDR3aa: CASSSQPDTSYTF
j_gene: TRBJ1-1; abundance: few; v_gene: TRBV7-9; d_gene: TRBD1; CDR3nt: TGTGCCAGCAGCCAGACAGGGGCCACTGAAGCTTTCTTT; CDR3aa: CASSQTGATEAFF
j_gene: TRBJ2-7; abundance: NA; v_gene: TRBV2; d_gene: NA; CDR3nt: TGTGCCAGCAGTGAATGGCGTTCCGGGTACTTC; CDR3aa: CASSEWRSGYF
j_gene: TRBJ2-1; abundance: few; v_gene: TRBV20-1; d_gene: TRBD2; CDR3nt: TGCAGTGCTAGGTTCGGGACTAGCGGGAGGGGCCGACACAATGAGCAGTTCTTC; CDR3aa: CSARFGTSGRGRHNEQFF
j_gene: TRBJ2-2; abundance: few; v_gene: TRBV27; d_gene: NA; CDR3nt: TGTGCCAGCAGTTATTCGAGGTCCGCCGGGGAGCTGTTTTTT; CDR3aa: CASSYSRSAGELFF
j_gene: TRBJ2-7; abundance: NA; v_gene: TRBV5-1; d_gene: NA; CDR3nt: TGCGCCAGCAGCTTGGGCGGTAGCGGCCACTACGAGCAGTACTTC; CDR3aa: CASSLGGSGHYEQYF
j_gene: TRBJ2-7; abundance: few; v_gene: TRBV25-1; d_gene: TRBD1; CDR3nt: TGTGCCAGCAGTGACAGGGGGCCTGGGTACGAGCAGTACTTC; CDR3aa: CASSDRGPGYEQYF
j_gene: TRBJ2-7; abundance: many; v_gene: TRBV15; d_gene: NA; CDR3nt: TGTGCCACCAGCGGACTACCCGGCCAGACGACCTACGAGCAGTACTTC; CDR3aa: CATSGLPGQTTYEQYF
j_gene: TRBJ2-7; abundance: NA; v_gene: TRBV5-1; d_gene: TRBD1; CDR3nt: TGCGCCAGCAGCTCCCTTACGGACAGGGCTGGCGAGCAGTACTTC; CDR3aa: CASSSLTDRAGEQYF
j_gene: TRBJ2-3; abundance: NA; v_gene: TRBV10-3; d_gene: NA; CDR3nt: TGTGCCATCAGTGAGTCAGATACGCAGTATTTT; CDR3aa: CAISESDTQYF